This TCR beta chain came from a study of CD8 T cell repertoires and HIV-1 epitope variants. Study as a whole: Cultures ran 10 days, with IL-2, IL-7 and IL-15 added on days 3 and 7.

Sequencing used immunoSEQ multiplex PCR; TCRdb keeps in-frame clones, though not all of them. The sample has under 2,500 clones, 72% seen once; the top ten hold 40% to 45%. The CDR3 has 14 amino acids. Trimming took off 3 bases at V and 2 bases at J, with 10 bases between the two ends. CDR1 SGHAT and CDR2 FQDESV come from the germline V gene (reference sequence). Comment on this clone: Its antigen is unknown.

This clonotype was obtained from a male donor with HIV. This sequence joins TRBV11-1 and TRBJ1-1; possible D gene TRBD1, 5 bases. The specimen sequenced was cultured CD8+ T cells derived from PBMCs. The CDR3 coding sequence is TGTGCCAGCAGCTTGAGGGGCGGAAACACTGAAGCTTTCTTT. It translates to CASSLRGGNTEAFF.